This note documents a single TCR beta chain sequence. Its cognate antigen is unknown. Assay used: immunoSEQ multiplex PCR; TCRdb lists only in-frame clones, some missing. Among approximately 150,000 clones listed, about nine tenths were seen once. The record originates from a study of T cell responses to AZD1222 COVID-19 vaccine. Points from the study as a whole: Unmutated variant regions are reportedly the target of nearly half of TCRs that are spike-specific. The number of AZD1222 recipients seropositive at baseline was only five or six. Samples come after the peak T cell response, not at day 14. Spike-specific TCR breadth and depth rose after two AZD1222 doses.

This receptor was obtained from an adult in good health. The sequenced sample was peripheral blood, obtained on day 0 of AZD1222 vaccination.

In DNA, the CDR3 is TGTGCCAGCAGCTTTGACAGGCCTGGACGGGAGCAGTACTTC. Its translation is CASSFDRPGREQYF. V is TRBV5-6 and J is TRBJ2-7, with D perhaps TRBD1 (6 bases). CDR1 and CDR2 from the germline V gene are SGHDT and YYEEEE. The V end lost 2 bases, the J end lost 7 bases, and 16 bases lay between the germline ends. The CDR3 totals 14 residues.